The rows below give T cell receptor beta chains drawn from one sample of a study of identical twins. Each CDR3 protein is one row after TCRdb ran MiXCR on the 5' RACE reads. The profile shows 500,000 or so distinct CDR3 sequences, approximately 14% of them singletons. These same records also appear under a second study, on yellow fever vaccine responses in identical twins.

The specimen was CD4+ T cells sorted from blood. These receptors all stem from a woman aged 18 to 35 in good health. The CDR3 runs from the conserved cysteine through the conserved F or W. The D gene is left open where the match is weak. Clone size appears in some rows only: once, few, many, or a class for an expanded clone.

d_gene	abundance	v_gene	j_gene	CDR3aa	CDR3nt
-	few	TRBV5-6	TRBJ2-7	CASSLGYPGYEQYF	TGTGCCAGCAGCTTGGGTTATCCGGGCTACGAGCAGTACTTC
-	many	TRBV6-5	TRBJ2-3	CASGADTQYF	TGTGCCAGCGGGGCAGATACGCAGTATTTT
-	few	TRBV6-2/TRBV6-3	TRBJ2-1	CASRLSGPLGEQFF	TGTGCCAGCAGGCTTTCGGGGCCCCTAGGTGAGCAGTTCTTC
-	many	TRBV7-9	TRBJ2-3	CASSASDTQYF	TGTGCCAGCAGTGCCTCAGATACGCAGTATTTT
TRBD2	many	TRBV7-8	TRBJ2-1	CASSFVPKSSGSANEQFF	TGTGCCAGCAGCTTTGTGCCCAAGTCTAGCGGGAGTGCGAATGAGCAGTTCTTC
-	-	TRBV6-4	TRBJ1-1	CASSARGGTEAFF	TGTGCCAGCAGTGCTCGAGGTGGGACTGAAGCTTTCTTT
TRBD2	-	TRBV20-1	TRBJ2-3	CSASRTSGTDTQYF	TGCAGTGCTTCCCGGACTAGCGGCACAGATACGCAGTATTTT
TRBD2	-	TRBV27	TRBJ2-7	CASSFGGRAYEQYF	TGTGCCAGCAGTTTTGGCGGGAGGGCCTACGAGCAGTACTTC
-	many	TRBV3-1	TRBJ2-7	CASSQPPSYEQYF	TGTGCCAGCAGCCAACCCCCGTCCTACGAGCAGTACTTC
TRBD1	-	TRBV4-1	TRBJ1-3	CASSHRTGGVSGNTIYF	TGCGCCAGCAGCCACCGGACAGGGGGAGTCTCTGGAAACACCATATATTTT
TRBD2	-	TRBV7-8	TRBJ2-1	CASSLVWAGGLYNEQFF	TGTGCCAGCAGCTTAGTATGGGCGGGGGGGCTATACAATGAGCAGTTCTTC
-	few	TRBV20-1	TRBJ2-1	CSARDLLLPGEDWNEQFF	TGCAGTGCTAGAGATCTTCTTCTGCCGGGAGAGGATTGGAATGAGCAGTTCTTC
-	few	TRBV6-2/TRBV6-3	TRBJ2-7	CASSRAAYEQYF	TGTGCCAGCAGTCGAGCCGCCTACGAGCAGTACTTC
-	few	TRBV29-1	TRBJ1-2	CSASDQGYGYTF	TGCAGCGCCTCCGATCAGGGCTATGGCTACACCTTC
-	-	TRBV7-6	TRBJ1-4	CASSSPNEKLFF	TGTGCCAGCAGCTCACCCAATGAAAAACTGTTTTTT
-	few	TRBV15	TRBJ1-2	CATSRAEGFYGYTF	TGTGCCACCAGCAGAGCGGAGGGATTCTATGGCTACACCTTC
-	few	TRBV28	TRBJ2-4	CASQSGQIAKNIQYF	TGTGCCAGCCAGTCCGGACAGATCGCGAAAAACATTCAGTACTTC
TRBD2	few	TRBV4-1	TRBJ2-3	CASSQETSGRSTDTQYF	TGCGCCAGCAGCCAAGAGACTAGCGGGCGAAGCACAGATACGCAGTATTTT
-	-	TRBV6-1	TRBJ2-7	CASSEARRYEQYF	TGTGCCAGCAGTGAAGCCAGACGTTACGAGCAGTACTTC
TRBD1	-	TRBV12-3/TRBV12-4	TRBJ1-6	CASSPQGAHSPLHF	TGTGCCAGCAGCCCACAGGGGGCCCATTCACCCCTCCACTTT
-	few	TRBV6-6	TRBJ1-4	CASAREGDLFF	TGTGCCAGCGCAAGGGAGGGGGACCTGTTTTTT
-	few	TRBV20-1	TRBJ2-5	CSASSLTIQETQYF	TGCAGTGCTAGCTCCCTAACAATACAAGAGACCCAGTACTTC
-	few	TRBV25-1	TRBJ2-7	CASSDQREGAVGEQYF	TGTGCCAGCAGTGACCAGAGGGAGGGGGCTGTAGGCGAGCAGTACTTC
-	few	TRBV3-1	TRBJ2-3	CASSRFGSGGDTQYF	TGTGCCAGCAGCCGATTCGGGTCTGGAGGAGATACGCAGTATTTT
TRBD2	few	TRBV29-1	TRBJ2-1	CSSSLAGGPNEQFF	TGCAGCTCCTCTCTAGCGGGGGGGCCCAATGAGCAGTTCTTC
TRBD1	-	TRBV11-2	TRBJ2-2	CASRPKTGGGTGELFF	TGTGCCAGCAGACCGAAGACAGGGGGCGGCACCGGGGAGCTGTTTTTT
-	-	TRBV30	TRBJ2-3	CAWSVRRGTDTQYF	TGTGCCTGGAGTGTGAGGAGGGGCACAGATACGCAGTATTTT
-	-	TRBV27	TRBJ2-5	CASSPTTGGQYF	TGTGCCAGCAGTCCCACCACCGGGGGCCAGTACTTC
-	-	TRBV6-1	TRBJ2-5	CASSPPAGYQETQYF	TGTGCCAGCAGCCCCCCCGCAGGGTACCAAGAGACCCAGTACTTC
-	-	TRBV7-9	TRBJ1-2	CASGRSLTGKAYGYTF	TGTGCCAGCGGGAGATCCCTGACAGGCAAGGCTTATGGCTACACCTTC
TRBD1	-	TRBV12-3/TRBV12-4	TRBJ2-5	CASRTTGEKTQYF	TGTGCCAGCAGGACTACAGGGGAAAAGACCCAGTACTTC
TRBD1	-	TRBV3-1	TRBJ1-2	CASSQDRGQLYGYTF	TGTGCCAGCAGCCAAGATAGGGGACAGCTCTATGGCTACACCTTC
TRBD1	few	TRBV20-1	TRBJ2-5	CSARGRGQGKETQYF	TGCAGTGCTAGGGGGCGGGGACAGGGGAAAGAGACCCAGTACTTC
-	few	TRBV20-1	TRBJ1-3	CSASEISGNTIYF	TGCAGTGCTAGCGAGATATCTGGAAACACCATATATTTT
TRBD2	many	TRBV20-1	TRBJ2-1	CSAYGTSGSIEQFF	TGCAGTGCGTACGGGACTAGCGGGAGTATTGAGCAGTTCTTC
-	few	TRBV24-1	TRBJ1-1	CATSDPMDRAFF	TGTGCCACCAGTGATCCCATGGACAGAGCTTTCTTT
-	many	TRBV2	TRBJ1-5	CASSEVGQNQPQHF	TGTGCCAGCAGTGAAGTCGGTCAAAATCAGCCCCAGCATTTT
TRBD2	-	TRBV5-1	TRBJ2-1	CASSLDGLEYNEQFF	TGCGCCAGCAGCTTGGATGGACTAGAGTACAATGAGCAGTTCTTC